This entry is about one TCR beta chain. The germline V gene encodes CDR1 LGHNA and CDR2 YSLEER. The junction had 7 bases not matched to a gene; V was cut back by 0 bases and J by 4 bases. CDR3 length: 16 amino acids. The data originate from a study of OX40 agonist ivuxolimab in advanced cancers. Study-level information: A diagnosis of hepatocellular carcinoma, melanoma, renal cell or head and neck cancer was present in dose-escalation patients.

The assay was immunoSEQ multiplex PCR, and TCRdb's table has in-frame clones only and misses some. The sample includes around 90,000 clones, 92% seen only once; the top ten take roughly 1.1%. The rearrangement links TRBV4-3 to TRBJ2-5, with TRBD1 matching over 8 bases. Sequencing used CD4+ or CD8+ T cells sorted from blood, obtained in a trial of the OX40 agonist ivuxolimab. This clonotype was sampled from an adult with an advanced solid tumor such as melanoma, head and neck, liver or kidney cancer. CDR3 protein: CASSQDWTGSGETQYF. The CDR3 nucleotides are TGCGCCAGCAGCCAAGACTGGACAGGGTCGGGAGAGACCCAGTACTTC.